Each of the 16 T cell receptor beta chains below was sequenced from the same sample in a study of blood T cell repertoires in COVID-19. The table came from immunoSEQ multiplex PCR; TCRdb's copy has only in-frame clones and leaves some out. The sample includes approximately 300,000 clones, about nine tenths seen only once; the top ten take about 2%. The sample taken for sequencing was peripheral blood. The receptors derive from a woman in her twenties or thirties with COVID-19, enrolled during active disease.

This CDR3 reads CASSYAGQGDRGYTF. The CDR3 region has the DNA TGTGCCAGCAGTTACGCCGGACAGGGGGATAGAGGCTACACCTTC. The chain recombines TRBV6-6 with TRBJ1-2; TRBD1 matches 10 bases. The V gene end was trimmed by 2 bases and the J gene end by 8 bases; junction bases not matched to a gene: 8. The CDR3 runs to 15 residues. In germline, CDR1 is MNHNY, CDR2 SVGAGI (reference sequence).

J is TRBJ2-5 and V is TRBV15; TRBD2 matches 7 bases. The CDR3 is 14 amino acids. Trimming cost V 0 bases and J 9 bases; bases outside gene matches: 7. Germline V lookup: CDR1 LNHNV, CDR2 YYDKDF (reference sequence). The CDR3 DNA sequence: TGTGCCACCAGCAGAGATGAGGGGAGGGCGGCCCAGTACTTC. Its translation is CATSRDEGRAAQYF. The full variable domain, rest sourced from reference TRBV15 and TRBJ2-5, is DAMVIQNPRYQVTQFGKPVTLSCSQTLNHNVMYWYQQKSSQAPKLLFHYYDKDFNNEADTPDNFQSRRPNTSFCFLDIRSPGLGDTAMYLCATSRDEGRAAQYFGPGTRLLVL.

The V and J genes are TRBV5-4 and TRBJ2-3, with D possibly matching TRBD1 (5 bases). V lost 1 base to trimming and J lost 2 bases, with 14 bases between them. The CDR3 loop spans 16 amino acids. Germline-derived CDR1 and CDR2 are SGHNT and YYREEE (reference sequence). CDR3 DNA: TGTGCCAGCAGCTTGAGGGTAGGGGTATCCACAGATACGCAGTATTTT. This encodes CASSLRVGVSTDTQYF.

This chain links TRBV6-2 or TRBV6-3 with TRBJ2-3; 9 bases line up with TRBD2. The CDR3 runs to 17 residues. Germline CDR1 reads MNHEY; CDR2 reads SVGEGT. Unmatched junction bases numbered 15, after V lost 5 bases and J lost 6 bases. CDR3 protein: CASSPRKESGGTDTQYF. For the CDR3, the DNA is TGTGCCAGCAGTCCGCGTAAGGAAAGCGGGGGGACGGATACGCAGTATTTT.

This rearrangement joins TRBV27 to TRBJ2-7; 8 bases align to TRBD1. CDR1 is MNHEY and CDR2 is SMNVEV in the germline V gene (reference sequence). The ends lost 7 bases at V and 5 bases at J; junction bases unmatched: 28. The CDR3 runs to 20 residues. The CDR3 sequence: CASTSRGQELQLLLTHEQYF. CDR3 bases: TGTGCCAGCACCTCCAGGGGGCAAGAGTTGCAACTATTGCTTACCCACGAGCAGTACTTC.

V gene TRBV11-2 combines with J gene TRBJ2-7; D unresolved. Trimming pared 1 base from V and 3 bases from J, leaving 7 bases between. Germline CDR1 reads SGHAT; CDR2 reads FQNNGV. The CDR3 totals 13 residues. The CDR3 protein is CASSLAHGYEQYV. The CDR3 nucleotides are TGTGCCAGCAGCTTAGCACATGGCTACGAGCAGTACGTC.

The V gene is TRBV5-8, the J gene TRBJ1-4; 7 bases are a match to TRBD1. Germline lookup yields CDR1 SGHTS and CDR2 YDEGEE. The CDR3 has 12 residues. The J segment lost 7 bases and the V segment lost 5 bases, leaving 2 bases of the junction unmatched. CDR3 protein: CASSRDSEKLFF. CDR3 sequence (DNA): TGTGCCAGCAGTCGGGACAGTGAAAAACTGTTTTTT.

V and J are TRBV29-1 and TRBJ2-2; 7 bases line up with TRBD1. Germline V gene lookup returns CDR1 SQVTM and CDR2 ANQGSEA. The ends lost 5 bases at V and 2 bases at J; junction bases unmatched: 5. The CDR3 totals 14 residues. The CDR3 is CSVPRDRNTGELFF. CDR3 bases: TGCAGCGTTCCCCGGGACAGAAACACCGGGGAGCTGTTTTTT.

V and J are TRBV7-2 and TRBJ1-4; TRBD1 matches 7 bases. The germline gives CDR1 SGHTA, CDR2 FQGNSA. J gave up 8 bases and V 5 bases, and 11 bases lay outside the gene matches. The CDR3 is made up of 15 amino acids. In nucleotides, the CDR3 is TGTGCCAGCAGCCCTTCGACAGGGTCCGTCGAAAAACTGTTTTTT. It is translated as CASSPSTGSVEKLFF.

This chain uses TRBV3-1 (or the pseudogene TRBV3-2) with TRBJ1-2, with 9 bases aligning to TRBD1. J gave up 8 bases and V 1 base, and 5 bases lay outside the gene matches. The germline gives CDR1 LGHDT, CDR2 YNNKEL (reference sequence). This CDR3 contains 14 residues. The CDR3 is CASSQGTGDWGYTF. Here the CDR3 DNA reads TGTGCCAGCAGCCAAGGGACAGGGGACTGGGGCTACACCTTC.

V usage is TRBV2 and J usage is TRBJ1-5; 7 nucleotides line up with TRBD1. CDR1 and CDR2 from the germline V gene are SNHLY and FYNNEI. CDR3 length: 15 residues. The V gene end was trimmed by 5 bases and the J gene end by 3 bases; junction bases not matched to a gene: 7. In DNA, the CDR3 is TGTGCCAGCAGTCGAAGACAGGGCAACAATCAGCCCCAGCATTTT. It translates to CASSRRQGNNQPQHF.

The J gene is TRBJ2-1, the V gene TRBV4-2; 7 nucleotides line up with TRBD1. J gave up 0 bases and V 4 bases, and 6 bases lay outside the gene matches. The V gene's germline CDR1 is LGHNA and CDR2 YNFKEQ. The CDR3 is 16 residues long. The CDR3 DNA sequence: TGTGCCAGCAGCCTCACGACAGGGAGCTCCTACAATGAGCAGTTCTTC. As protein: CASSLTTGSSYNEQFF.

The chain couples TRBV28 to TRBJ2-4; possibly TRBD2 for D (5 bases). The V end lost 3 bases, the J end lost 8 bases, and 17 bases lay between the germline ends. The CDR3 spans 15 residues. In germline, CDR1 is MDHEN, CDR2 SYDVKM. The CDR3 nucleotides are TGTGCCAGCAGTTTCCGTTCTCCGATCGGGGACATTCAGTACTTC. It is translated as CASSFRSPIGDIQYF.

The V gene is TRBV2, the J gene TRBJ1-5; tentatively, D is TRBD1 (6 bases). Trimming shortened V by 6 bases and J by 0 bases, and 15 bases separated the two germline ends. The CDR3 spans 16 residues. Germline V lookup: CDR1 SNHLY, CDR2 FYNNEI. CDR3 sequence: CASRLTGTYSNQPQHF. CDR3 nucleotides: TGTGCCAGCAGGCTAACCGGGACATATAGCAATCAGCCCCAGCATTTT.

The genes are TRBV11-3 and TRBJ2-1; 9 nucleotides agree with TRBD1. This CDR3 comprises 16 residues. V lost 5 bases and J lost 6; bases outside the gene matches: 11. Germline assignment: CDR1 SGHNT and CDR2 YENEEA. CDR3 protein: CASSQYPGQGPNEQFF. The CDR3 DNA reads TGTGCCAGCAGCCAATATCCGGGACAGGGACCCAATGAGCAGTTCTTC.

The V gene is TRBV4-1, the J gene TRBJ2-3, with 9 bases that match TRBD1. The junction had 7 bases not matched to a gene; V was cut back by 4 bases and J by 5 bases. The CDR3 has 15 residues. The germline V gene has CDR1 MGHRA and CDR2 YSYEKL. In nucleotides, the CDR3 is TGCGCCAGCAGCCCTCCGGGACAGGGACTAGATACGCAGTATTTT. Its protein is CASSPPGQGLDTQYF.